This TCR beta chain is from a study of neurological immune-mediated disorders. The CDR3 consists of 13 residues. J gave up 3 bases and V 11 bases, and 8 bases lay outside the gene matches. This clonotype was observed at least ten times. Using its own MiXCR run on the 5' RACE reads, TCRdb lists one record per CDR3 protein. Counted here are approximately 66,000 distinct CDR3 sequences, less than 5.5% occurring once; the ten biggest clones make up around 7%. Input material: PBMCs. This receptor was obtained from a young man with multiple sclerosis. V gene TRBV12-3 or TRBV12-4 combines with J gene TRBJ1-2; 8 bases are a match to TRBD1. In DNA form, the CDR3 reads TGTGCCGGGGGCGGGACAGGAGACTATGGCTACACCTTC. Its protein product is CAGGGTGDYGYTF.